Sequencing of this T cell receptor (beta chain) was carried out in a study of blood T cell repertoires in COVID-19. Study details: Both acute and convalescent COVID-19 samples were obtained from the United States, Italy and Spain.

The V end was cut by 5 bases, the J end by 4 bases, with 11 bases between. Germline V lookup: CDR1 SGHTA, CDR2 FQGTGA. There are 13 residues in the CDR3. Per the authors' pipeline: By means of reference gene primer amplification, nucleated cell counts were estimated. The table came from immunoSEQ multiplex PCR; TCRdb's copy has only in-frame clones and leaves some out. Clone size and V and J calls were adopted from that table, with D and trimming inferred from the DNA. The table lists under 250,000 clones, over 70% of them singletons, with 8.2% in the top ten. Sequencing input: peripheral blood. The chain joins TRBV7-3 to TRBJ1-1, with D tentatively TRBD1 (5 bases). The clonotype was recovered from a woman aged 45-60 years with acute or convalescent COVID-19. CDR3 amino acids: CASSLGGTTEAFF. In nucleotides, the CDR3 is TGTGCCAGCAGCCTGGGGGGAACCACTGAAGCTTTCTTT. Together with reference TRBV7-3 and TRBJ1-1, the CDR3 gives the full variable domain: GAGVSQTPSNKVTEKGKYVELRCDPISGHTALYWYRQSLGQGPEFLIYFQGTGAADDSGLPNDRFFAVRPEGSVSTLKIQRTERGDSAVYLCASSLGGTTEAFFGQGTRLTVV.